The 5 T cell receptor beta chains reported below all come from one sample, sequenced in a study of T cell responses to AZD1222 COVID-19 vaccine. Some clones are missing from TCRdb's copy, which holds only in-frame ones; the method was immunoSEQ multiplex PCR. The data show about 140,000 clones, roughly 80% seen once. The material was peripheral blood, obtained on day 0 of AZD1222 vaccination. Receptors were obtained from an adult in good health.

The genes are TRBV28 and TRBJ2-7; D is unclear. V was shortened by 5 bases and J by 2 bases, with 13 bases between the two germline ends. This CDR3 region has 14 residues. Germline CDR1 reads MDHEN; CDR2 reads SYDVKM. The CDR3 loop reads CASSEIGVPYEQYF. The CDR3 bases are TGTGCCAGCAGTGAGATTGGGGTCCCCTACGAGCAGTACTTC.

CDR3 DNA sequence: TGTGCCAGCAGACCTGGACAGCGCCCAACTAATGAAAAACTGTTTTTT. Translated, it gives CASRPGQRPTNEKLFF. The rearrangement uses TRBV3-1 (or the pseudogene TRBV3-2) and TRBJ1-4; tentatively, D is TRBD1 (6 bases). Trimming stripped 6 bases from V and 0 bases from J, with 14 bases between. The germline CDR1 and CDR2 sequences are LGHDT and YNNKEL (reference sequence). The CDR3 totals 16 residues.

In its sample, this clone was seen a few times. The V gene is TRBV5-6, the J gene TRBJ1-2; TRBD1 matches 9 bases. The CDR3 totals 13 residues. After removal of 4 bases from V and 5 bases from J, the junction contained 3 bases not matched to a gene. Germline CDR1 is SGHDT and CDR2 is YYEEEE. The CDR3 is CASSVDRGYGYTF. The CDR3 nucleotides read TGTGCCAGCAGCGTAGACAGGGGGTATGGCTACACCTTC.

The chain links TRBV18 to TRBJ1-1; D unclear. The CDR3 has 18 residues. The germline gives CDR1 KGHSH, CDR2 LQKENI. With 3 bases removed from V and 4 bases from J, the gap between germline ends came to 24 bases. CDR3 in DNA: TGTGCCAGCTCACCGCTTACATGGGCCACGGGAAGCGGCACTGAAGCTTTCTTT. Protein product: CASSPLTWATGSGTEAFF.

The chain joins TRBV7-8 to TRBJ2-1; D not resolved. The length of the CDR3 is 13 residues. CDR1 SGHVS and CDR2 FQNEAQ come from the germline V gene. V lost 5 bases and J 5 bases, leaving 10 bases between the germline ends. CDR3 in amino acids: CASSEGEDNEQFF. The CDR3 DNA reads TGTGCCAGCAGCGAAGGCGAGGACAATGAGCAGTTCTTC.